Described below is a single TCR beta chain sequence and its context. The data originate from a study of blood T cell repertoires in COVID-19. In the study overall: Acute and convalescent COVID-19 samples came from the United States, Italy and Spain.

Germline CDR1 and CDR2: SNHLY and FYNNEI. This CDR3 contains 14 residues. Trimming removed 3 bases at V and 10 bases at J, with 18 bases between. Assay used: immunoSEQ multiplex PCR; TCRdb lists only in-frame clones, some missing. The sample has roughly 30,000 clones, approximately 81% seen once. This chain connects TRBV2 to TRBJ1-1; perhaps TRBD1 as D (6 bases). Sequencing was performed on peripheral blood. The TCR was taken from a human donor with acute or convalescent COVID-19. The donor label of this sample is uncertain. CDR3 sequence: CASSEGFGTYRAFF. The CDR3 DNA follows: TGTGCCAGCAGTGAGGGGTTCGGGACATACCGAGCTTTCTTT.